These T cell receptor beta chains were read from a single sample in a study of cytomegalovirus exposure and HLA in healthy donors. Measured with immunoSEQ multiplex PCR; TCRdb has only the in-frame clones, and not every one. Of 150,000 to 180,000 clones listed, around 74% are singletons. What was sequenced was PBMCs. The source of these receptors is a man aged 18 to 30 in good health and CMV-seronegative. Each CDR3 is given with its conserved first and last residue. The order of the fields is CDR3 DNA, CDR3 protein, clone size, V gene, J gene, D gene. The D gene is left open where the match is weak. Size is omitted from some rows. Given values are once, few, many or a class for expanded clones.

CDR3 DNA: TGTGCCAGTTCATTAGGGCCCAGGGGAAGCAATCAGCCCCAGCATTTT
CDR3 protein: CASSLGPRGSNQPQHF
clone size: -
V gene: TRBV7-2
J gene: TRBJ1-5
D gene: -

CDR3 DNA: TGTGCCAGCAGTCGCGGACAGGGGGGGGGCCGAAGGGCTTTCTTT
CDR3 protein: CASSRGQGGGRRAFF
clone size: once
V gene: TRBV6-5
J gene: TRBJ1-1
D gene: TRBD1

CDR3 DNA: TGTGCTAGCTCCATCGACAGTTACAATGAGCAGTTCTTC
CDR3 protein: CASSIDSYNEQFF
clone size: -
V gene: TRBV7-7
J gene: TRBJ2-1
D gene: -

CDR3 DNA: TGTGCCTGGATGCCGGACAGGAACACTGAAGCTTTCTTT
CDR3 protein: CAWMPDRNTEAFF
clone size: few
V gene: TRBV30
J gene: TRBJ1-1
D gene: -

CDR3 DNA: TGTGCCACCAGCAGAGATTGGCAGGGAGGGAACACTGAAGCTTTCTTT
CDR3 protein: CATSRDWQGGNTEAFF
clone size: -
V gene: TRBV15
J gene: TRBJ1-1
D gene: -

CDR3 DNA: TGTGCCAGTACCCTTCTGGGACAGCGTAATGGCTACACCTTC
CDR3 protein: CASTLLGQRNGYTF
clone size: -
V gene: TRBV19
J gene: TRBJ1-2
D gene: TRBD1

CDR3 DNA: TGTGCCAGCGCCACAGGGGTGTGGAATCAGCCCCAGCATTTT
CDR3 protein: CASATGVWNQPQHF
clone size: -
V gene: TRBV27
J gene: TRBJ1-5
D gene: TRBD1

CDR3 DNA: TGTGCCAGCAGCACAGTCAGAGGGGGCACTGAAGCTTTCTTT
CDR3 protein: CASSTVRGGTEAFF
clone size: -
V gene: TRBV11-2
J gene: TRBJ1-1
D gene: -

CDR3 DNA: TGTGCCTGGAGTGTGACTTCTGGAAACACCATATATTTT
CDR3 protein: CAWSVTSGNTIYF
clone size: -
V gene: TRBV30
J gene: TRBJ1-3
D gene: -

CDR3 DNA: TGTGCCAGCAGCCAATGCCCATACACTCGCGGGACTAGCCAGCCCCAGCATTTT
CDR3 protein: CASSQCPYTRGTSQPQHF
clone size: -
V gene: TRBV21-1
J gene: TRBJ1-5
D gene: -

CDR3 DNA: TGTGCCAGCAGCTTACAGGGCCCAGGGGATGGCTACACCTTC
CDR3 protein: CASSLQGPGDGYTF
clone size: -
V gene: TRBV7-9
J gene: TRBJ1-2
D gene: -

CDR3 DNA: TGTGCCAGCAGTACTACCGTCGGTTCCAGCTCCTATAATTCACCCCTCCACTTT
CDR3 protein: CASSTTVGSSSYNSPLHF
clone size: -
V gene: TRBV5-6
J gene: TRBJ1-6
D gene: -

CDR3 DNA: TGCGCCAGCAGTTCAAGGAGAGATAACTATGGCTACACCTTC
CDR3 protein: CASSSRRDNYGYTF
clone size: -
V gene: TRBV5-1
J gene: TRBJ1-2
D gene: -

CDR3 DNA: TGTGCCAGCAGGCCCCAGGGGGCGTTAGGCAATCAGCCCCAGCATTTT
CDR3 protein: CASRPQGALGNQPQHF
clone size: -
V gene: TRBV2
J gene: TRBJ1-5
D gene: TRBD1

CDR3 DNA: TGTGCCAGCAGGGCGGACAGGGACCGTGAAAAACTGTTTTTT
CDR3 protein: CASRADRDREKLFF
clone size: -
V gene: TRBV2
J gene: TRBJ1-4
D gene: TRBD1

CDR3 DNA: TGTGCCAGCAGCACACCGACAGGGCCAGAGACCCAGTACTTC
CDR3 protein: CASSTPTGPETQYF
clone size: -
V gene: TRBV5-5
J gene: TRBJ2-5
D gene: TRBD1

CDR3 DNA: TGTGCCAGCATAAAGGACAGGGGGCGAGAGACCCAGTACTTC
CDR3 protein: CASIKDRGRETQYF
clone size: once
V gene: TRBV27
J gene: TRBJ2-5
D gene: TRBD1

CDR3 DNA: TGTGCCAGCAGTGAGACAGGGGGTAACTATGGCTACACCTTC
CDR3 protein: CASSETGGNYGYTF
clone size: once
V gene: TRBV2
J gene: TRBJ1-2
D gene: TRBD1

CDR3 DNA: TGTGCCTGGACCTGGACAGCGGCGGGTGAAGCTTTCTTT
CDR3 protein: CAWTWTAAGEAFF
clone size: -
V gene: TRBV30
J gene: TRBJ1-1
D gene: -

CDR3 DNA: TGCGCCAGCAGCCCCCCCGGGACAGGGTTTGAAGCTTTCTTT
CDR3 protein: CASSPPGTGFEAFF
clone size: -
V gene: TRBV4-1
J gene: TRBJ1-1
D gene: TRBD1

CDR3 DNA: TGCGCCAGCAGCCCCCAGGGCAATGAGCAGTTCTTC
CDR3 protein: CASSPQGNEQFF
clone size: -
V gene: TRBV5-1
J gene: TRBJ2-1
D gene: -

CDR3 DNA: TGTGCCAGCAGTTACCCAAGGGGGGGAGAGAATTCACCCCTCCACTTT
CDR3 protein: CASSYPRGGENSPLHF
clone size: once
V gene: TRBV6-5
J gene: TRBJ1-6
D gene: -

CDR3 DNA: TGTGCCAGCAGCTTGGTGGGACTCGGGAACTACGAGCAGTACTTC
CDR3 protein: CASSLVGLGNYEQYF
clone size: -
V gene: TRBV5-6
J gene: TRBJ2-7
D gene: -

CDR3 DNA: TGTGCCAGCAGCCAAGAGAGGGGGTTCGCGGGTGGCTACACCTTC
CDR3 protein: CASSQERGFAGGYTF
clone size: -
V gene: TRBV4-2
J gene: TRBJ1-2
D gene: -

CDR3 DNA: TGTGCCAGCAGCGAGGGGGGGGCGGAGACCCAGTACTTC
CDR3 protein: CASSEGGAETQYF
clone size: -
V gene: TRBV13
J gene: TRBJ2-5
D gene: -

CDR3 DNA: TGCGCCAGCAGCTGGTCGAGGCGCAGGGAAAATTCACCCCTCCACTTT
CDR3 protein: CASSWSRRRENSPLHF
clone size: -
V gene: TRBV5-1
J gene: TRBJ1-6
D gene: -

CDR3 DNA: TGTGCCAGCACGGGGGGGGGCACAGATACGCAGTATTTT
CDR3 protein: CASTGGGTDTQYF
clone size: -
V gene: TRBV2
J gene: TRBJ2-3
D gene: TRBD2

CDR3 DNA: TGCGCCAGCAGCCAGCTTAGGCAGGGGGATTACAATGAGCAGTTCTTC
CDR3 protein: CASSQLRQGDYNEQFF
clone size: many
V gene: TRBV4-1
J gene: TRBJ2-1
D gene: TRBD1

CDR3 DNA: TGTGCCACCGACAAAACAGGGGCTGGGGCCAACGGCCTGACTTTC
CDR3 protein: CATDKTGAGANGLTF
clone size: -
V gene: TRBV15
J gene: TRBJ2-6
D gene: TRBD1

CDR3 DNA: TGTGCCAGCAGAAGCGACAGGGGGCCTGGAAACACCATATATTTT
CDR3 protein: CASRSDRGPGNTIYF
clone size: -
V gene: TRBV7-9
J gene: TRBJ1-3
D gene: TRBD1

CDR3 DNA: TGTGCCAGCAGTGATGTTGCGGGGTTGCCTTATGGCTACACCTTC
CDR3 protein: CASSDVAGLPYGYTF
clone size: -
V gene: TRBV6-1
J gene: TRBJ1-2
D gene: -

CDR3 DNA: TGTGCTAGCAGCCCCACCGGGACCGGGGAGCTGTTTTTT
CDR3 protein: CASSPTGTGELFF
clone size: few
V gene: TRBV7-7
J gene: TRBJ2-2
D gene: -

CDR3 DNA: TGTGCCAGCAGTTCAGGGGCGGGGACAGAGAACTATGGCTACACCTTC
CDR3 protein: CASSSGAGTENYGYTF
clone size: few
V gene: TRBV28
J gene: TRBJ1-2
D gene: TRBD1

CDR3 DNA: TGCGCCAGCAGCCCGGACACCTCTGGAAACACCATATATTTT
CDR3 protein: CASSPDTSGNTIYF
clone size: once
V gene: TRBV4-3
J gene: TRBJ1-3
D gene: -

CDR3 DNA: TGTGCCAGCAGTGTCAGCGGGGGCACGGGAGAGACCCAGTACTTC
CDR3 protein: CASSVSGGTGETQYF
clone size: once
V gene: TRBV6-5
J gene: TRBJ2-5
D gene: TRBD2

CDR3 DNA: TGTGCCAGCAGCCCGCGGGGACTAGCGGGGGGGTTTCCAGATACGCAGTATTTT
CDR3 protein: CASSPRGLAGGFPDTQYF
clone size: -
V gene: TRBV7-2
J gene: TRBJ2-3
D gene: TRBD2

CDR3 DNA: TGTGCCAGCAGGAGTCGGGGGGGTTCTGAAAACAGTCAGTACTTC
CDR3 protein: CASRSRGGSENSQYF
clone size: -
V gene: TRBV11-2
J gene: TRBJ2-4
D gene: TRBD2

CDR3 DNA: TGCGCCAGCAGCTTGGCCTCTGCGGGGGGCTACGAGCAGTACTTC
CDR3 protein: CASSLASAGGYEQYF
clone size: -
V gene: TRBV5-1
J gene: TRBJ2-7
D gene: TRBD2

CDR3 DNA: TGTGCCAGCAGCCATCCTCTGAGGAGCAATCAGCCCCAGCATTTT
CDR3 protein: CASSHPLRSNQPQHF
clone size: -
V gene: TRBV28
J gene: TRBJ1-5
D gene: -

CDR3 DNA: TGTGCCAGCAGTTACGGGCGTGGGGGCCTACATGGCTACACCTTC
CDR3 protein: CASSYGRGGLHGYTF
clone size: -
V gene: TRBV6-5
J gene: TRBJ1-2
D gene: -